A selection of T cell receptor beta chains follows, all from one sample in a study of T cells in Graves' hyperthyroidism and ophthalmopathy. From the multiplex PCR reads, TCRdb called clonotypes with MiXCR, one entry per CDR3 protein. The repertoire holds approximately 320,000 distinct CDR3 sequences, with around a sixth as singletons. Specimen: blood. The receptors originated from a man aged 25 to 40 with Graves' hyperthyroidism. CDR3s include the opening cysteine and the closing phenylalanine or tryptophan. Fields, in order: V gene, J gene, CDR3 protein.

V: TRBV11-2
J: TRBJ2-3
CDR3: CASSLVGVDYTQYF

V: TRBV7-8
J: TRBJ2-1
CDR3: CASSLATKYNEQFF

V: TRBV29-1
J: TRBJ1-2
CDR3: CSVIGDSKGNLYGYTF

V: TRBV20-1
J: TRBJ1-2
CDR3: CSARGQALNYGYTF

V: TRBV20-1
J: TRBJ1-5
CDR3: CSARESPNQPQHF

V: TRBV20-1
J: TRBJ1-4
CDR3: CSARGFQGSTNEKLFF

V: TRBV12-3/TRBV12-4
J: TRBJ1-5
CDR3: CASSSITGSNQPQHF

V: TRBV4-2
J: TRBJ2-5
CDR3: CASSQEKTQYF

V: TRBV7-2
J: TRBJ1-3
CDR3: CASSIGTSGNTIYF

V: TRBV11-3
J: TRBJ1-5
CDR3: CASSLKYRERQPQHF

V: TRBV7-9
J: TRBJ2-3
CDR3: CASSLAGVVDTQYF

V: TRBV5-1
J: TRBJ2-7
CDR3: CASSLEDRVHEQYF

V: TRBV9
J: TRBJ2-2
CDR3: CASQGLAYTGELFF

V: TRBV5-1
J: TRBJ2-2
CDR3: CASSRAGTENTGELFF

V: TRBV2
J: TRBJ2-2
CDR3: CASSSGTITGELFF

V: TRBV11-3
J: TRBJ2-1
CDR3: CASSSRGRENNEQFF

V: TRBV24-1
J: TRBJ2-7
CDR3: CATSDPRTDWGEQYF

V: TRBV6-6
J: TRBJ2-1
CDR3: CASSYSSDNEQFF

V: TRBV6-1
J: TRBJ1-2
CDR3: CATADYGYTF

V: TRBV7-8
J: TRBJ2-7
CDR3: CASSLARARGGSYEQYF

V: TRBV6-1
J: TRBJ1-2
CDR3: CASRPARGGYGYTF

V: TRBV20-1
J: TRBJ2-4
CDR3: CSAREASGSPKNIQYF

V: TRBV12-3/TRBV12-4
J: TRBJ1-2
CDR3: CASSFVGGGYTF

V: TRBV18
J: TRBJ2-6
CDR3: CASSYLQGLPGANVLTF

V: TRBV19
J: TRBJ1-5
CDR3: CASSIRGGAGNQPQHF

V: TRBV12-3/TRBV12-4
J: TRBJ2-1
CDR3: CASRPQLVSYTDLNNEQFF

V: TRBV18
J: TRBJ2-1
CDR3: CASSPPPGQGYNEQFF

V: TRBV10-2
J: TRBJ2-5
CDR3: CASSVQGGGTQYF

V: TRBV2
J: TRBJ2-2
CDR3: CASSRDRVRIPLTGELFF

V: TRBV2
J: TRBJ1-1
CDR3: CASSMQDTEAFF

V: TRBV5-1
J: TRBJ1-2
CDR3: CASSSLGRTVSGYTF

V: TRBV28
J: TRBJ1-2
CDR3: CASSPTGGYTF

V: TRBV2
J: TRBJ2-2
CDR3: CASRGGQGTGELFF

V: TRBV5-6
J: TRBJ2-3
CDR3: CASSPRRGRRTDTQYF

V: TRBV19
J: TRBJ2-1
CDR3: CASSDQGGPYNEQFF

V: TRBV27
J: TRBJ2-1
CDR3: CASSSGLRSRFF

V: TRBV20-1
J: TRBJ2-7
CDR3: CSARGWEGTYEQYF

V: TRBV18
J: TRBJ2-1
CDR3: CASSPGTPRNEQFF

V: TRBV28
J: TRBJ1-5
CDR3: CASSLEGGNNQPQHF

V: TRBV27
J: TRBJ2-1
CDR3: CASSSRNEQFF

V: TRBV9
J: TRBJ2-1
CDR3: CASSAPSGSSGDEQFF

V: TRBV12-3/TRBV12-4
J: TRBJ2-1
CDR3: CASTAIWTNEQFF